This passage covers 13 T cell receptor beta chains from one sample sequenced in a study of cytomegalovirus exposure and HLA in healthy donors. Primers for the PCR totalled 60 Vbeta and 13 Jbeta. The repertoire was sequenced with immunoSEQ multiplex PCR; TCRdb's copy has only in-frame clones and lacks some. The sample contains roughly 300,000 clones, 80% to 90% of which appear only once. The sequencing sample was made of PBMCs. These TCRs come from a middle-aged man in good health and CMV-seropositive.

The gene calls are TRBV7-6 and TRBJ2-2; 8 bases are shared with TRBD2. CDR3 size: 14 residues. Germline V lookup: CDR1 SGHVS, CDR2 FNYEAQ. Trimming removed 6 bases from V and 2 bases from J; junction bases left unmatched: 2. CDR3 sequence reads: CASSGTSNTGELFF. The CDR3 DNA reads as TGTGCCAGCAGTGGGACTAGTAACACCGGGGAGCTGTTTTTT.

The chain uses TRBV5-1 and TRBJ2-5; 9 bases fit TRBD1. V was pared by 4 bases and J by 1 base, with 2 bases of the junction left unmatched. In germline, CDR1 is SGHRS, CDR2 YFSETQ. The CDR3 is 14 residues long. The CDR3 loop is CASSTGQGQETQYF. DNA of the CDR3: TGCGCCAGCAGCACGGGACAGGGCCAAGAGACCCAGTACTTC. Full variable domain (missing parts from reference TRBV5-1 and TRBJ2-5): KAGVTQTPRYLIKTRGQQVTLSCSPISGHRSVSWYQQTPGQGLQFLFEYFSETQRNKGNFPGRFSGRQFSNSRSEMNVSTLELGDSALYLCASSTGQGQETQYFGPGTRLLVL.

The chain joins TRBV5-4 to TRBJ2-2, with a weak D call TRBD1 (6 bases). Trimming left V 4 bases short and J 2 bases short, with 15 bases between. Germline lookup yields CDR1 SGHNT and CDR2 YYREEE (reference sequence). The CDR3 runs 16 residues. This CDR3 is CASSPGAQGNTGELFF. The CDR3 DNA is TGTGCCAGCAGCCCCGGAGCACAGGGAAACACCGGGGAGCTGTTTTTT.

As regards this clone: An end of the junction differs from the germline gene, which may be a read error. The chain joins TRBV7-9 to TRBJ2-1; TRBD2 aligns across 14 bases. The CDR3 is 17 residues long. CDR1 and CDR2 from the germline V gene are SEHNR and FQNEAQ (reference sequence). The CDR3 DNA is TGTTCCAGCAGCTCGTACGGGACTAGCGGGAGCTACAATGAGCAGTTCTTC. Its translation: CSSSSYGTSGSYNEQFF.

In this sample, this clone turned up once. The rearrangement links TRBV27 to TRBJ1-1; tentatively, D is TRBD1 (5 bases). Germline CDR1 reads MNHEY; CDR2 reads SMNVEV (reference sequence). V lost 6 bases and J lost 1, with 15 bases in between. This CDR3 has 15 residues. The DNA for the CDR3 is TGTGCCAGCAGACCCGGGGGGTATGGGAACACTGAAGCTTTCTTT. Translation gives CASRPGGYGNTEAFF.

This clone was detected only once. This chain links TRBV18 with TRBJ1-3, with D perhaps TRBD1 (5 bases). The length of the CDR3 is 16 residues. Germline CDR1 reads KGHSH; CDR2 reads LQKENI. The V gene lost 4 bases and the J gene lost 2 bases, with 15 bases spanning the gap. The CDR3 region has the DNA TGTGCCAGCTCACTCAACGGGGGGGACGCTGGAAACACCATATATTTT. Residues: CASSLNGGDAGNTIYF.

The DNA for the CDR3 is TGCAGCGTTAAGGGGCAGCCGAACACTGAAGCTTTCTTT. This translates into CSVKGQPNTEAFF. The V and J genes are TRBV29-1 and TRBJ1-1, with D perhaps TRBD1 (5 bases). Germline V gene lookup returns CDR1 SQVTM and CDR2 ANQGSEA. The V end was cut by 5 bases, the J end by 1 base, with 11 bases between. This CDR3 is 13 amino acids long. Supplemented by reference TRBV29-1 and TRBJ1-1, the full variable domain reads SAVISQKPSRDICQRGTSLTIQCQVDSQVTMMFWYRQQPGQSLTLIATANQGSEATYESGFVIDKFPISRPNLTFSTLTVSNMSPEDSSIYLCSVKGQPNTEAFFGQGTRLTVV.

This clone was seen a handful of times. CDR3 loop: CASSQDRLGRYEQYF. The CDR3 DNA sequence: TGCGCCAGCAGCCAAGATAGATTGGGCCGCTACGAGCAGTACTTC. The chain joins TRBV4-3 to TRBJ2-7; D gene ambiguous. The V end lost 0 bases, the J end lost 3 bases, and 12 bases lay between the germline ends. Per the germline V gene, CDR1 is LGHNA and CDR2 is YSLEER. This CDR3 spans 15 amino acids.

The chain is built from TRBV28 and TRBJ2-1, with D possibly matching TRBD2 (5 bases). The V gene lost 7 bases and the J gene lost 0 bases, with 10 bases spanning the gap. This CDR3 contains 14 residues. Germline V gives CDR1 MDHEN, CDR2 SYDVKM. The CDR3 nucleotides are TGTGCCAGCACTTACCGGGGCTCCTACAATGAGCAGTTCTTC. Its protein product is CASTYRGSYNEQFF.

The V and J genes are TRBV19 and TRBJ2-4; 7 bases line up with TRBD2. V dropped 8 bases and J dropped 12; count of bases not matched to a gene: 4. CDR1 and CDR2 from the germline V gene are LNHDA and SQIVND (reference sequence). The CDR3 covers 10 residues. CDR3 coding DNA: TGTGCCAGTCCGGGACTACCTCAGTACTTC. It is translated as CASPGLPQYF.

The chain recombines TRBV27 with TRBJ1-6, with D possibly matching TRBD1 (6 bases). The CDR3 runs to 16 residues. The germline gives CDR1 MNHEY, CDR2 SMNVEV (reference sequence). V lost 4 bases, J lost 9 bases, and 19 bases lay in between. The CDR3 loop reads CASSSYGQTRISPLHF. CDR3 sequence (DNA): TGTGCCAGCAGTTCCTACGGACAGACGAGGATTTCACCCCTCCACTTT.

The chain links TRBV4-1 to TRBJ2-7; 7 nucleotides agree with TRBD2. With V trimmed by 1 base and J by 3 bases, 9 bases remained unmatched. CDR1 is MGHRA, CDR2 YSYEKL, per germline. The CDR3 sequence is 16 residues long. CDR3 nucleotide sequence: TGCGCCAGCAGCCAAGCCCGTGGCGGGAGATTCTACGAGCAGTACTTC. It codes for CASSQARGGRFYEQYF.

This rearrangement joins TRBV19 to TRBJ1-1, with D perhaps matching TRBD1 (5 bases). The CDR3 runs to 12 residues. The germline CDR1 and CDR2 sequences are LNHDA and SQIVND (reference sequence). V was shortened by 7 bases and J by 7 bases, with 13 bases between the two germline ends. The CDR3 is CASNLREGEAFF. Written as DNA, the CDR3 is TGTGCCAGTAATCTCAGGGAAGGTGAAGCTTTCTTT.